This T cell receptor (beta chain) was captured in a study of shared clonotypes between healthy human individuals. Overall study context: Serving as donors were a couple of women and a few men, whose ages spanned 18 to 49.

The data were produced by immunoSEQ multiplex PCR, yet TCRdb's version contains in-frame clones alone and is incomplete. The sample includes a few million clones, roughly nine tenths seen only once; the top ten take 0.13% to 0.15%. CDR3 length: 12 amino acids. Germline V lookup: CDR1 SGHRS, CDR2 YFSETQ. V was trimmed by 6 bases and J by 4 bases, leaving 8 bases between them. About this clone: Other DNA sequences in this specimen translate into the identical CDR3.

The sequence was collected from a man between 18 and 35 years old in good health. The sequenced sample consisted of naive CD4+ T cells sorted from blood. Subset meaning: CD45RA+ positively selected. This sequence joins TRBV5-1 and TRBJ2-1, with D possibly TRBD1 on 5 matching bases. For the CDR3, the DNA is TGCGCCAGCACCGACAGTTACAATGAGCAGTTCTTC. Its translation: CASTDSYNEQFF.